Shown below are 29 T cell receptor beta chains from a single sample sequenced in a study of cytomegalovirus exposure and HLA in healthy donors. PCR primers comprised 60 Vbeta and 13 Jbeta primers. Here immunoSEQ multiplex PCR was the method, and the copy in TCRdb shows in-frame clones only, minus some. The data hold about 120,000 clones, with 75% observed a single time. Sequences were obtained from PBMCs. The source of these receptors is a woman in her fifties or sixties in good health and CMV-seronegative.

The genes are TRBV5-1 and TRBJ2-7; TRBD1 matches at 8 bases. J lost 5 bases, V lost 4 bases, and 8 bases had no gene match. The CDR3 runs 14 residues. Germline CDR1 and CDR2: SGHRS and YFSETQ. CDR3 in amino acids: CASSPGQGRNEQYF. The CDR3 DNA is TGCGCCAGCAGCCCAGGACAGGGTCGTAACGAGCAGTACTTC.

The chain employs TRBV4-3 and TRBJ2-7, with D perhaps TRBD1 (5 bases). Germline CDR1 LGHNA, CDR2 YSLEER. With 4 bases removed from V and 0 bases from J, the gap between germline ends came to 13 bases. The CDR3 extends over 15 amino acids. The CDR3 loop reads CASSPILDISYEQYF. As DNA, the CDR3 is TGCGCCAGCAGCCCTATACTGGACATCTCCTACGAGCAGTACTTC.

CDR3 nucleotides: TGTGCCATAGCCGGGACAGCCATTCAGTACTTC. As protein: CAIAGTAIQYF. The V call is TRBV6-1, the J call TRBJ2-4; 7 nucleotides line up with TRBD1. The germline V gene has CDR1 MNHNS and CDR2 SASEGT. V gave up 10 bases and J gave up 9 bases; unmatched junction bases: 6. This CDR3 has 11 residues.

This clone was seen a handful of times. The rearrangement uses TRBV30 and TRBJ1-5; 8 bases match TRBD1. Germline trimming cut 7 bases from V and 5 bases from J; bases unmatched to any gene: 13. CDR1 is GTSNPN, CDR2 SVGIG, per germline (reference sequence). This CDR3 contains 15 residues. The CDR3 loop reads CAFSDRAKIDQPQHF. The CDR3 DNA follows: TGTGCCTTTTCGGACAGGGCCAAAATTGATCAGCCCCAGCATTTT.

The V and J genes are TRBV20-1 and TRBJ2-7; D remains ambiguous. Germline CDR1 and CDR2: DFQATT and SNEGSKA (reference sequence). This CDR3 is 11 amino acids long. V gave up 4 bases and J gave up 2 bases, with 6 bases separating them. The CDR3 reads CSATTAYEQYF. The CDR3 nucleotides are TGCAGTGCTACTACTGCCTACGAGCAGTACTTC.

This clone has just one count. V and J are TRBV18 and TRBJ1-2; D is possibly TRBD1 (5 bases). Germline CDR1 and CDR2: KGHSH and LQKENI. V lost 0 bases, J lost 4 bases, and 9 bases lay in between. This CDR3 spans 14 amino acids. As DNA, the CDR3 is TGTGCCAGCTCACCACCGACGACAGCCTATGGCTACACCTTC. Amino acid sequence: CASSPPTTAYGYTF.

This chain uses TRBV6-6 with TRBJ1-2; D is possibly TRBD1 (6 bases). In germline, CDR1 is MNHNY, CDR2 SVGAGI (reference sequence). CDR3 length: 13 amino acids. V dropped 4 bases and J dropped 2 bases, with 8 bases sitting between them. The CDR3, as DNA: TGTGCCAGCAGTTTAGGACAGAACTATGGCTACACCTTC. Translating it yields CASSLGQNYGYTF.

In this sample, this clone turned up a few times. The V gene is TRBV7-2, the J gene TRBJ2-1, with D maybe TRBD2 (7 bases). The CDR3 consists of 14 residues. V lost 5 bases to trimming and J lost 9 bases, with 17 bases between them. From germline, CDR1 is SGHTA and CDR2 FQGNSA. This CDR3 reads CASSEGGGPFEQFF. CDR3 bases: TGTGCCAGCAGCGAAGGGGGAGGGCCTTTTGAGCAGTTCTTC.

The chain links TRBV19 to TRBJ2-3, with D perhaps TRBD2 (5 bases). V gave up 4 bases and J gave up 0 bases, with 11 bases separating them. Germline lookup yields CDR1 LNHDA and CDR2 SQIVND (reference sequence). The CDR3 totals 15 residues. CDR3 sequence: CASSNRGHSTDTQYF. DNA for the CDR3: TGTGCCAGTAGTAACCGAGGGCATAGCACAGATACGCAGTATTTT.

The chain carries TRBV7-2 and TRBJ2-7, with 8 nucleotides matching TRBD1. Germline trimming cut 2 bases from V and 6 bases from J; bases unmatched to any gene: 6. Germline V CDR1 and CDR2: SGHTA, FQGNSA. There are 14 residues in the CDR3. As DNA, the CDR3 is TGTGCCAGCAGCTTACACCAGGGGGCGGGCGAGCAGTACTTC. As protein: CASSLHQGAGEQYF.

The genes are TRBV5-1 and TRBJ2-1; the match to TRBD2 covers 7 bases. This CDR3 is 16 amino acids long. The ends lost 0 bases at V and 1 base at J; junction bases unmatched: 4. CDR1 is SGHRS and CDR2 is YFSETQ in the germline V gene. The chain's CDR3 is CASSLALSGSYNEQFF. CDR3 coding DNA: TGCGCCAGCAGCTTGGCCCTTAGCGGGTCCTACAATGAGCAGTTCTTC.

The chain recombines TRBV7-6 with TRBJ2-7; 8 bases line up with TRBD2. The V and J ends lost 1 base and 5 bases, in that order; junction bases with no gene match: 10. The germline V gene has CDR1 SGHVS and CDR2 FNYEAQ. CDR3 size: 16 residues. The CDR3 sequence is CASSLEPGLVNDEQYF. The CDR3 nucleotides read TGTGCCAGCAGCTTAGAACCGGGACTAGTTAATGACGAGCAGTACTTC. The full variable domain, in which reference TRBV7-6 and TRBJ2-7 provide the parts outside the CDR3, is GAGVSQSPRYKVTKRGQDVALRCDPISGHVSLYWYRQALGQGPEFLTYFNYEAQQDKSGLPNDRFSAERPEGSISTLTIQRTEQRDSAMYRCASSLEPGLVNDEQYFGPGTRLTVT.

The chain has TRBV11-2 and TRBJ2-3, with a weak D call TRBD2 (6 bases). Trimming took off 5 bases at V and 2 bases at J, with 20 bases between the two ends. The CDR3 loop spans 17 amino acids. Germline-derived CDR1 and CDR2 are SGHAT and FQNNGV. CDR3 bases: TGTGCCAGCAGCGCGGACCTGGGGGGACTTATCACAGATACGCAGTATTTT. This gives the protein CASSADLGGLITDTQYF.

The V gene is TRBV7-2, the J gene TRBJ2-7; 11 bases agree with TRBD2. Germline V gives CDR1 SGHTA, CDR2 FQGNSA. This CDR3 region has 15 residues. Trimming took 7 bases from V and 6 from J; bases not matched to a gene: 11. The CDR3 coding sequence is TGTGCCAGCATACCCGAACTAGCGGGAGTAGGCGAGCAGTACTTC. Protein product: CASIPELAGVGEQYF.

The chain has TRBV11-3 and TRBJ2-7; D is perhaps TRBD2 (6 bases). The CDR3 covers 13 residues. Germline values: CDR1 SGHNT, CDR2 YENEEA. The V end lost 3 bases, the J end lost 5 bases, and 11 bases lay between the germline ends. The CDR3 loop reads CASSLGGFHEQYF. CDR3 nucleotides: TGTGCCAGCAGCTTGGGGGGATTCCACGAGCAGTACTTC.

The chain recombines TRBV9 with TRBJ2-3; TRBD2 matches 8 bases. The CDR3 consists of 14 residues. Germline trimming cut 4 bases from V and 4 bases from J; bases unmatched to any gene: 5. Germline V lookup: CDR1 SGDLS, CDR2 YYNGEE. The CDR3, as DNA: TGTGCCAGCAGCCCAGGACTAGCCGCAGATACGCAGTATTTT. It specifies CASSPGLAADTQYF.

The rearrangement uses TRBV7-2 and TRBJ2-5, with TRBD2 matching 14 bases. The CDR3 extends over 17 amino acids. V was clipped by 5 bases and J by 5 bases; unmatched bases: 10. Germline CDR1 is SGHTA and CDR2 is FQGNSA. The CDR3: CASSPGLAGDLGETQYF. The CDR3 nucleotides are TGTGCCAGCAGCCCGGGACTAGCGGGGGACCTGGGGGAGACCCAGTACTTC.

The gene calls are TRBV6-5 and TRBJ2-5; the match to TRBD1 covers 8 bases. This CDR3 region has 16 residues. V dropped 4 bases and J dropped 1; count of bases not matched to a gene: 8. The germline V gene encodes CDR1 MNHEY and CDR2 SVGAGI. CDR3 region: CASSFPPDRAQETQYF. Here the CDR3 DNA reads TGTGCCAGCAGTTTCCCGCCGGACAGGGCCCAAGAGACCCAGTACTTC.

Details on this clone: Other DNA sequences from this sample encode an identical CDR3 as well. V is TRBV28 and J is TRBJ1-3; 7 positions match TRBD1. Germline-derived CDR1 and CDR2 are MDHEN and SYDVKM. The CDR3 loop spans 15 amino acids. The J segment lost 4 bases and the V segment lost 4 bases, leaving 7 bases of the junction unmatched. CDR3 DNA: TGTGCCAGCAGTTCAGACCAGGGGGTCGGAAACACCATATATTTT. Translated, it gives CASSSDQGVGNTIYF.

This clone was recorded once. This sequence joins TRBV7-2 and TRBJ1-1, with TRBD1 matching 8 bases. This CDR3 region has 15 residues. Trimming took 5 bases from V and 4 from J; bases not matched to a gene: 9. CDR1 and CDR2 from the germline V gene are SGHTA and FQGNSA. DNA of the CDR3: TGTGCCAGCAGCCCACAGGGGGAGGTCGGCACTGAAGCTTTCTTT. Residues: CASSPQGEVGTEAFF.

This clone was recorded only once. This rearrangement joins TRBV19 to TRBJ2-5; D is perhaps TRBD2 (6 bases). Germline V gives CDR1 LNHDA, CDR2 SQIVND (reference sequence). Trimming pared 10 bases from V and 2 bases from J, leaving 14 bases between. The CDR3 runs to 13 residues. CDR3 region: CATCGGGQETQYF. The CDR3 nucleotides are TGTGCCACCTGTGGGGGAGGACAAGAGACCCAGTACTTC.

Only one count was recorded for this clone. The V and J genes are TRBV28 and TRBJ1-1; 7 nucleotides agree with TRBD1. Germline V CDR1 and CDR2: MDHEN, SYDVKM. The CDR3 totals 16 residues. J lost 4 bases, V lost 4 bases, and 12 bases had no gene match. CDR3 sequence: CASSSLGRGVSTEAFF. The CDR3 region has the DNA TGTGCCAGCAGTTCCCTGGGCAGGGGGGTGAGCACTGAAGCTTTCTTT.

The sample holds a few counts of this clone. V is TRBV19 and J is TRBJ2-5; no clear D gene. With 4 bases removed from V and 11 bases from J, the gap between germline ends came to 11 bases. CDR1 LNHDA and CDR2 SQIVND come from the germline V gene (reference sequence). The length of the CDR3 is 11 residues. The CDR3 loop reads CASSSQLEQYF. In DNA, the CDR3 is TGTGCCAGTAGTAGCCAGCTAGAGCAGTACTTC.

V and J are TRBV28 and TRBJ2-2; TRBD1 matches at 7 bases. V shed 3 bases, J shed 4 bases, and the junction held 8 bases outside the gene matches. Germline V gene sequence: CDR1 MDHEN, CDR2 SYDVKM. The CDR3 has 16 residues. The CDR3 sequence: CASSLPQDRITGELFF. CDR3 DNA: TGTGCCAGCAGTTTGCCCCAGGACAGGATCACCGGGGAGCTGTTTTTT.

This chain links TRBV30 with TRBJ2-5; D is perhaps TRBD1 (5 bases). The germline V gene encodes CDR1 GTSNPN and CDR2 SVGIG (reference sequence). V lost 4 bases and J lost 5, with 20 bases in between. The CDR3 consists of 15 residues. The CDR3 protein is CAWMKAPRGGETQYF. CDR3 coding DNA: TGTGCCTGGATGAAGGCCCCTAGGGGTGGGGAGACCCAGTACTTC.

The chain carries TRBV4-2 and TRBJ1-2; 8 bases align to TRBD1. The CDR3 spans 13 residues. CDR1 is LGHNA, CDR2 YNFKEQ, per germline. Losses at the gene ends were 0 bases for V and 8 bases for J; bases not matched to a gene: 2. CDR3 region: CASSQDRGQGYTF. The CDR3 nucleotides are TGTGCCAGCAGCCAAGACAGGGGGCAAGGCTACACCTTC.

The chain links TRBV28 to TRBJ2-5; perhaps TRBD1 as D (7 bases). The V end lost 6 bases, the J end lost 4 bases, and 15 bases lay between the germline ends. Germline V lookup: CDR1 MDHEN, CDR2 SYDVKM. The CDR3 covers 14 residues. The CDR3 nucleotides read TGTGCCAGCAGGCCTCCAGGGGGGCGAGAGACCCAGTACTTC. Protein: CASRPPGGRETQYF.

This chain links TRBV29-1 with TRBJ2-5; D perhaps matches TRBD2 (5 bases). Germline loops: CDR1 SQVTM, CDR2 ANQGSEA. V was cut by 7 bases and J by 5 bases, with 20 bases left in between. The CDR3 runs to 14 residues. In nucleotides, the CDR3 is TGCAGCGGCCTAAAGGATGGAGGTGGGGAGACCCAGTACTTC. Translated: CSGLKDGGGETQYF. Full variable domain (outside the CDR3, taken from reference TRBV29-1 and TRBJ2-5): SAVISQKPSRDICQRGTSLTIQCQVDSQVTMMFWYRQQPGQSLTLIATANQGSEATYESGFVIDKFPISRPNLTFSTLTVSNMSPEDSSIYLCSGLKDGGGETQYFGPGTRLLVL.

V is TRBV13 and J is TRBJ2-5; 16 nucleotides agree with TRBD2. Trimming took 5 bases from V and 9 from J; bases not matched to a gene: 9. The germline V gene has CDR1 PRHDT and CDR2 FYEKMQ (reference sequence). The length of the CDR3 is 16 residues. The DNA of the CDR3 is TGTGCCAGCAGCCCGGGACTAGCGGGAGGGTTTGCGGCCCAGTACTTC. As protein: CASSPGLAGGFAAQYF.